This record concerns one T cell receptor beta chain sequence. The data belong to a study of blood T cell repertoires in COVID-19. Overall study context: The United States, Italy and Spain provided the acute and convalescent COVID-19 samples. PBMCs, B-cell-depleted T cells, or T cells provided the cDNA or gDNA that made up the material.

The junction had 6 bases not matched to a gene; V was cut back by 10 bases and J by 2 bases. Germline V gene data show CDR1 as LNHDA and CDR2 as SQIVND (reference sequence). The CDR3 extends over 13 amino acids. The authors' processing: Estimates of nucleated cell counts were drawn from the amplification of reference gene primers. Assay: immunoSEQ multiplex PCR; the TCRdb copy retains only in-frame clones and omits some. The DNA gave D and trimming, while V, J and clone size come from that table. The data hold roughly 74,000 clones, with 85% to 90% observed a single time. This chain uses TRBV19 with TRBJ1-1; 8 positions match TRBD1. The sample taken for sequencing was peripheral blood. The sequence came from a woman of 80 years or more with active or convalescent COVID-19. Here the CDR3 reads CATRDRGNTEAFF. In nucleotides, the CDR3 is TGTGCCACCCGTGACAGGGGAAACACTGAAGCTTTCTTT.